This T cell receptor (beta chain) was profiled in a study of blood T cell repertoires in COVID-19. Produced via immunoSEQ multiplex PCR; TCRdb's table is partial and in-frame only. The table lists around 140,000 clones, approximately 84% of them singletons. This CDR3 has 15 residues. The J segment lost 2 bases and the V segment lost 4 bases, leaving 2 bases of the junction unmatched. Germline CDR1 SGHRS, CDR2 YFSETQ. The sequenced sample consisted of PBMCs or T cells enriched from blood (not recorded which). This sequence originates from a woman between 50 and 59 years old with acute COVID-19. The chain is built from TRBV5-1 and TRBJ1-6, with TRBD1 matching over 8 bases. CDR3 in amino acids: CASSADRAYNSPLHF. CDR3 bases: TGCGCCAGCAGCGCGGACAGGGCCTATAATTCACCCCTCCACTTT.